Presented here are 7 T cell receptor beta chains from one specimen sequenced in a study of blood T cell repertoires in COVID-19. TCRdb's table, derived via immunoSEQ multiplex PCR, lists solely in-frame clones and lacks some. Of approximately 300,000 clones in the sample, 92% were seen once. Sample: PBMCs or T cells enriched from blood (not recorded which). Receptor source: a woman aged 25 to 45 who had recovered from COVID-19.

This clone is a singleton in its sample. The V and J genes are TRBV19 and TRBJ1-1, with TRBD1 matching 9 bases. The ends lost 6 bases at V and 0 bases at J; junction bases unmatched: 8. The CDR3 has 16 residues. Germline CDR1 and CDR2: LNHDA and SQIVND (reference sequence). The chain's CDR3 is CASRKTQGALNTEAFF. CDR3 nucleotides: TGTGCCAGTAGGAAAACACAGGGGGCGCTGAACACTGAAGCTTTCTTT.

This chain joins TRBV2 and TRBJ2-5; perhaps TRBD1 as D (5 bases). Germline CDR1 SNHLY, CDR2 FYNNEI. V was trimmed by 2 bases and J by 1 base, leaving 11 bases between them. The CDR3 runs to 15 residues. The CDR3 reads CASSELGALQETQYF. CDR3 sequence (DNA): TGTGCCAGCAGTGAATTAGGGGCCCTCCAAGAGACCCAGTACTTC.

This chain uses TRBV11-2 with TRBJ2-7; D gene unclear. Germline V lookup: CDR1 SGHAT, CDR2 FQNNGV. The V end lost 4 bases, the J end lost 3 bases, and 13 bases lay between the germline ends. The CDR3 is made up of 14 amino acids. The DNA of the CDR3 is TGTGCCAGCAGCTCCCCCGGCGGCGGCTACGAGCAGTACTTC. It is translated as CASSSPGGGYEQYF. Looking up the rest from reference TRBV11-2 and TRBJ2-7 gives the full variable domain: EAGVAQSPRYKIIEKRQSVAFWCNPISGHATLYWYQQILGQGPKLLIQFQNNGVVDDSQLPKDRFSAERLKGVDSTLKIQPAKLEDSAVYLCASSSPGGGYEQYFGPGTRLTVT.

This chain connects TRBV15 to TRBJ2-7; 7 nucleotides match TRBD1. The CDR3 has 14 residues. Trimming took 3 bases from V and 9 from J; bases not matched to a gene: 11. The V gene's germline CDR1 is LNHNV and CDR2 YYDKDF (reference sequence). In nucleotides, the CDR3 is TGTGCCACCAGCAGGGGTGGGACAGCGCAACGGCAGTACTTC. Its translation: CATSRGGTAQRQYF.

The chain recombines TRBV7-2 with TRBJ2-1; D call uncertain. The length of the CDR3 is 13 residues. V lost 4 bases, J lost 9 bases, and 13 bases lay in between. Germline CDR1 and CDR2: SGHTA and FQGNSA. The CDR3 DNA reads TGTGCCAGCAGCTCCCCCGCCGGTATTGAGCAGTTCTTC. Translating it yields CASSSPAGIEQFF.

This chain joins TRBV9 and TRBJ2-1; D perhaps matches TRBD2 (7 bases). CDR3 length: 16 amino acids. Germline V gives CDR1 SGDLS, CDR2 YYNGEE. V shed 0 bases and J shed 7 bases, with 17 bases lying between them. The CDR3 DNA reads TGTGCCAGCAGCGTAGAAGGGGGGGCGGTGAGAAATGAGCAGTTCTTC. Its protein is CASSVEGGAVRNEQFF.

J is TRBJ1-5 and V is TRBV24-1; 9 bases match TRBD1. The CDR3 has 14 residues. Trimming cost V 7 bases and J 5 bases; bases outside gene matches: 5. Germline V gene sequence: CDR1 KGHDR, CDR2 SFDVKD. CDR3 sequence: CATRTGGDDQPQHF. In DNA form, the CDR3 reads TGTGCCACCAGGACAGGGGGGGATGATCAGCCCCAGCATTTT.